This T cell receptor beta chain originates from a study of response to subunit inactivated influenza vaccine. Germline V lookup: CDR1 DFQATT, CDR2 SNEGSKA (reference sequence). The CDR3 totals 19 residues. TCRdb called the RT-PCR reads again in MiXCR, with one record for every CDR3 protein. The sample records about 650,000 distinct CDR3 sequences, around 13% being singletons. The rearrangement links TRBV20-1 to TRBJ2-1, with TRBD2 identical over 15 bases. Sample: PBMCs from blood, taken about 14 days before vaccination. The TCR sequence derives from a man in his forties or fifties who received an inactivated influenza vaccine. The CDR3 nucleotides are TGCAGCGCCACTAGCGTTTGGACTAGCGGGGGGGCGTCCTACAATGAGCAGTTCTTC. Residues: CSATSVWTSGGASYNEQFF.